This T cell receptor (beta chain) was identified during a study of OX40 agonist ivuxolimab in advanced cancers. V lost 3 bases and J lost 4; bases outside the gene matches: 4. In germline, CDR1 is MGHDK, CDR2 SYGVNS. The CDR3 consists of 15 residues. Data came from immunoSEQ multiplex PCR; TCRdb stores just in-frame clones and leaves some out. The data hold about 80,000 clones, with 84% observed a single time. This sequence was found in an adult with an advanced solid tumor such as melanoma, head and neck, liver or kidney cancer. The V gene is TRBV25-1, the J gene TRBJ2-5, with 11 bases fitting TRBD1. Source: CD4+ or CD8+ T cells sorted from blood, taken in a trial of the OX40 agonist ivuxolimab. This CDR3 reads CASSDGQGAGETQYF. The CDR3 DNA reads as TGTGCCAGCAGTGATGGACAGGGGGCAGGAGAGACCCAGTACTTC.